The rows below give T cell receptor beta chains drawn from one sample of a study of neurological immune-mediated disorders. TCRdb reprocessed the 5' RACE reads with MiXCR, giving one entry per CDR3 protein. The table has over 35,000 distinct CDR3 sequences, around 4% seen once. The sequenced sample was PBMCs. The receptors originated from a young man with multiple sclerosis. The CDR3 runs from the conserved cysteine through the conserved F or W. A D gene is named only where the DNA matches it firmly. Expanded clones get a size class; other rows say once, few or many, or leave the size out.

>TRBV5-1|TRBD1|many|TRBJ1-2
TGCGCCAGCAGCTTGGTCGACAGGGTAGGAGGCTACACCTTC
CASSLVDRVGGYTF
>TRBV5-6|TRBD2|many|TRBJ2-5
TGTGCCAGCAGGAAAACTAGCGGGGCGCAAGAGACCCAGTACTTC
CASRKTSGAQETQYF
>TRBV7-2|NA|many|TRBJ2-2
TGTGCCAGCACCTTCCAACGCAGGGGAACCGGGGAGCTGTTTTTT
CASTFQRRGTGELFF
>TRBV20-1|NA|many|TRBJ2-7
TGCAGGGCCCTGAAGCTTAGCTCCTACGAGCAGTACTTC
CRALKLSSYEQYF
>TRBV27|TRBD1|many|TRBJ1-6
TGTGCCAGCAGTTTATATTCGCCAGGGGGCTCTTCACCCCTCCACTTT
CASSLYSPGGSSPLHF
>TRBV28|TRBD1|many|TRBJ1-4
TGTGCCACTACGAACAGGGGAGAAAAACTGTTTTTT
CATTNRGEKLFF
>TRBV6-5|NA|many|TRBJ2-7
TGTGCCAGCAGCCGGAAAAGGGGGAGGGACGAGCAGTACTTC
CASSRKRGRDEQYF
>TRBV20-1|NA|many|TRBJ1-5
TGCAGTGCTAGCCGGGACACAAGCAATCAGCCCCAGAATTTT
CSASRDTSNQPQNF
>TRBV20-1|NA|medium-sized|TRBJ1-5
TGCAGTGCATCGGACTATTCTTATCAGCCCCAGCATTTT
CSASDYSYQPQHF
>TRBV15|NA|medium-sized|TRBJ1-1
TGTGCCACCAGCAAGAGACAGGTCCAACGCGGGGCTTTCTTT
CATSKRQVQRGAFF
>TRBV12-3/TRBV12-4|NA|many|TRBJ2-5
TGTGCCAGCAGTTTAGAGGACGCACTGCAAGAGACCCAGTACTTC
CASSLEDALQETQYF
>TRBV12-3/TRBV12-4|TRBD1|many|TRBJ1-5
TGTGCCAGCAGGGGACAGGGGGGGCAGCCCCAGCATTTT
CASRGQGGQPQHF
>TRBV5-5|NA|many|TRBJ2-7
TGTGCCAGCAGCTTGTGGGACTCCTACGAGCAGTACTTC
CASSLWDSYEQYF
>TRBV5-1|TRBD1|many|TRBJ2-7
TGCGCCAGCAGCCTAGACCCGGGACAGGGGACCGAGCAGTACTTC
CASSLDPGQGTEQYF
>TRBV6-6|NA|many|TRBJ2-1
TGTGCCAGCAGTTACTTACACAATGAGCAGTTCTTC
CASSYLHNEQFF
>TRBV6-5|NA|NA|TRBJ2-3
TGTGCCAGCAGTACCCAGACAGGGAGGGATACGCAGTATTTT
CASSTQTGRDTQYF
>TRBV6-5|TRBD1|many|TRBJ1-2
TGTGCCAGCAGCACAGGGGGCAGGAGCTATGGCTACACCTTC
CASSTGGRSYGYTF
>TRBV29-1|TRBD1|many|TRBJ1-1
TGCAGCGCCAAAGCCGGACAGGGGCGGATGAACACTGAAGCTTTCTTT
CSAKAGQGRMNTEAFF
>TRBV20-1|NA|NA|TRBJ2-1
TGCAGTGCTAGAGGCCCCAATGAGCAGTTCTTC
CSARGPNEQFF
>TRBV6-5|TRBD2|many|TRBJ2-1
TGTGCCAGCAGTTACGCACTAGCGGGTAATGAGCAGTTCTTC
CASSYALAGNEQFF
>TRBV20-1|TRBD1|many|TRBJ2-3
TGCAGTGCTAACGGACAGGGCAGCACAGATACGCAGTATTTT
CSANGQGSTDTQYF
>TRBV12-3/TRBV12-4|NA|many|TRBJ1-6
TGTGCCAGCAGGCCCGGGCAGGGAAATTCACCCCTCCACTTT
CASRPGQGNSPLHF
>TRBV5-1|TRBD1|many|TRBJ1-2
TGCGCCAGCAGCTTGGCAGGGGGTTCCAACTATGGCTACACCTTC
CASSLAGGSNYGYTF
>TRBV7-6|NA|many|TRBJ1-2
TGTGCCAGCAGCCACCTATGGGAGGGTGGCTACACCTTC
CASSHLWEGGYTF
>TRBV12-3/TRBV12-4|NA|many|TRBJ1-3
TGTGCCAGCAGTTTTGGGGATACTGGAAACACCATATATTTT
CASSFGDTGNTIYF
>TRBV3-1|NA|many|TRBJ2-5
TGTGCCAGCAGCCAACGCGGGGAGACCCAGTACTTC
CASSQRGETQYF
>TRBV7-9|NA|NA|TRBJ1-2
TGTGCCAGCAGCTTAGCGCAGACGATGGAGGGTGGCTACACCTTC
CASSLAQTMEGGYTF
>TRBV20-1|NA|few|TRBJ1-2
TGCAGTGCTAGAGAAAGGGCGCTTACTAACTATGGCTACACCTTC
CSARERALTNYGYTF
>TRBV20-1|NA|many|TRBJ2-1
TGCAGTGCTAGAGACTGGGCTCGACCGGGCCAAGGTAATGAGCAGTTCTTC
CSARDWARPGQGNEQFF
>TRBV2|TRBD2|many|TRBJ2-3
TGTGCCAGCAGCGCCGGGACTAGCGGTAGCACAGATACGCAGTATTTT
CASSAGTSGSTDTQYF
>TRBV27|NA|NA|TRBJ1-2
TGTGCCAGCAGCCCTAATGGACGGGAACCCTTCTATGGCTACACCTTC
CASSPNGREPFYGYTF
>TRBV29-1|NA|many|TRBJ2-3
TGCAGCGTTGGTCGACAGCTGGGCACAGATACGCAGTATTTT
CSVGRQLGTDTQYF
>TRBV12-3/TRBV12-4|NA|many|TRBJ2-2
TGTGCCAGCACTCTCACCGGGGAGCTGTTTTTT
CASTLTGELFF
>TRBV30|NA|few|TRBJ1-6
TGTGCCTGGAGTGTTGGCGTGTGGACGGGGAATTCACCCCTCAACTTT
CAWSVGVWTGNSPLNF
>TRBV7-9|NA|NA|TRBJ2-5
TGTGCCAGCAGCAACCCCGACAGACTCCAAGAGACCCAGTACTTC
CASSNPDRLQETQYF
>TRBV6-1|NA|NA|TRBJ2-7
TGTGCCAGCAGTGAGAGCTGGGGGCCCGCGGGCGAGCAGTACTTC
CASSESWGPAGEQYF
>TRBV25-1|NA|few|TRBJ1-1
TGTGCCAGCAGTGAAATCGGGGGGGCGAGCGCTGAAGCTTTCTTT
CASSEIGGASAEAFF
>TRBV20-1|TRBD2|many|TRBJ2-1
TGCAGTGCACTGCGGGGGGACGTCAATGAGCAGTTCTTC
CSALRGDVNEQFF
>TRBV7-2|NA|NA|TRBJ2-3
TGTGCCAGCAGCTCCCTACTAGCTGATACGCAGTATTTT
CASSSLLADTQYF